Following are 32 T cell receptor beta chains from one sample sequenced in a study of cytomegalovirus exposure and HLA in healthy donors. Profiling relied on immunoSEQ multiplex PCR, and the TCRdb table lists in-frame clones only, not all of them. The table has about 170,000 clones, about 90% seen once; the top ten hold about 9.4%. Sequencing was done on a sample of PBMCs. These receptor sequences come from a woman between 18 and 29 years old in good health and CMV-seropositive.

The chain couples TRBV5-4 to TRBJ2-7; weak D call: TRBD2 (6 bases). This CDR3 has 14 amino acids. V was shortened by 0 bases and J by 6 bases, with 13 bases between the two germline ends. CDR1 and CDR2 (germline): SGHNT, YYREEE (reference sequence). Here the CDR3 reads CASSLGGLTFEQYF. DNA for the CDR3: TGTGCCAGCAGCTTGGGGGGACTGACTTTCGAGCAGTACTTC.

The DNA for the CDR3 is TGCGCCAGCAGCTTCTACGGACTAGCGGGGGGAAACATTCAGTACTTC. This translates into CASSFYGLAGGNIQYF. The chain is built from TRBV5-1 and TRBJ2-4, with TRBD2 matching over 14 bases. Looked up from germline, CDR1 is SGHRS and CDR2 is YFSETQ. Trimming removed 2 bases from V and 6 bases from J; junction bases left unmatched: 4. The CDR3 totals 16 residues.

The chain employs TRBV7-2 and TRBJ2-1; 11 bases line up with TRBD2. CDR1 and CDR2 (germline): SGHTA, FQGNSA. The V segment lost 5 bases and the J segment 4 bases; nucleotides outside the gene matches: 4. This CDR3 region has 15 residues. CDR3: CASSLLAGVYNEQFF. The CDR3 bases are TGTGCCAGCAGCCTACTAGCGGGAGTATACAATGAGCAGTTCTTC.

The chain recombines TRBV7-6 with TRBJ2-1; 7 bases match TRBD1. The CDR3 covers 16 residues. V gave up 4 bases and J gave up 3 bases; unmatched junction bases: 9. Germline CDR1 reads SGHVS; CDR2 reads FNYEAQ. CDR3 residues: CASSSLGTAYYNEQFF. In DNA, the CDR3 is TGTGCCAGCAGCTCGTTAGGGACAGCTTACTACAATGAGCAGTTCTTC. The full variable domain, in which reference TRBV7-6 and TRBJ2-1 provide the parts outside the CDR3, is GAGVSQSPRYKVTKRGQDVALRCDPISGHVSLYWYRQALGQGPEFLTYFNYEAQQDKSGLPNDRFSAERPEGSISTLTIQRTEQRDSAMYRCASSSLGTAYYNEQFFGPGTRLTVL.

The J gene is TRBJ1-4, the V gene TRBV9, with TRBD1 as a possible D gene (6 bases). The CDR3 extends over 14 amino acids. Trimming removed 3 bases from V and 5 bases from J, with 11 bases in between. Per germline, CDR1 SGDLS and CDR2 YYNGEE. The CDR3 nucleotides are TGTGCCAGCAGCGCCCGACAGGAGAATGAAAAACTGTTTTTT. Translating it yields CASSARQENEKLFF.

Only a few counts were recorded for this clone. The genes are TRBV4-1 and TRBJ1-5, with D hard to call. Per the germline V gene, CDR1 is MGHRA and CDR2 is YSYEKL. Trimming removed 0 bases from V and 7 bases from J, with 16 bases in between. The CDR3 contains 16 residues. The CDR3 is CASSQDPSGKGQPQHF. The CDR3 region has the DNA TGCGCCAGCAGCCAAGATCCTTCGGGGAAAGGGCAGCCCCAGCATTTT.

V and J are TRBV4-3 and TRBJ2-3, with D possibly being TRBD1 (5 bases). V shed 0 bases and J shed 8 bases, with 12 bases lying between them. This CDR3 contains 14 residues. The germline CDR1 and CDR2 sequences are LGHNA and YSLEER. The CDR3 nucleotides are TGCGCCAGCAGCCAAGATCGACAGATAACTACGCAGTATTTT. It translates to CASSQDRQITTQYF.

This clone has only one observation. This chain uses TRBV30 with TRBJ2-5, with TRBD2 matching over 10 bases. J gave up 2 bases and V 3 bases, and 3 bases lay outside the gene matches. There are 14 residues in the CDR3. Germline CDR1 and CDR2: GTSNPN and SVGIG (reference sequence). CDR3 in amino acids: CAWRLAGVQETQYF. The CDR3 DNA reads as TGTGCCTGGAGGCTAGCGGGAGTTCAAGAGACCCAGTACTTC.

V is TRBV2 and J is TRBJ2-2; D unclear. The CDR3 contains 14 residues. Trimming stripped 0 bases from V and 4 bases from J, with 6 bases between. CDR1 and CDR2 (germline): SNHLY, FYNNEI. The CDR3 DNA is TGTGCCAGCAGTGAAGCGCGCCTCACCGGGGAGCTGTTTTTT. Translated, it gives CASSEARLTGELFF.

This clone was seen once. The gene calls are TRBV19 and TRBJ2-7; 11 bases align to TRBD2. Germline CDR1 is LNHDA and CDR2 is SQIVND (reference sequence). V lost 4 bases, J lost 3 bases, and 2 bases stayed unmatched. The CDR3 consists of 14 residues. The CDR3 is CASSTSGRYYEQYF. Here the CDR3 DNA reads TGTGCCAGTAGTACTAGCGGGAGGTACTACGAGCAGTACTTC.

The rearrangement uses TRBV4-2 and TRBJ2-2; 8 bases agree with TRBD2. V trimming: 0 bases; J trimming: 4 bases; junction bases outside the gene matches: 10. The CDR3 runs to 18 residues. In germline, CDR1 is LGHNA, CDR2 YNFKEQ. Written as DNA, the CDR3 is TGTGCCAGCAGCCAAGATCTGGTTCAGCGGGAGATCACCGGGGAGCTGTTTTTT. Protein product: CASSQDLVQREITGELFF.

The chain employs TRBV7-6 and TRBJ2-3; 7 bases align to TRBD2. This CDR3 region has 15 residues. Per germline, CDR1 SGHVS and CDR2 FNYEAQ. Trimming at V came to 0 bases and at J to 0 bases, leaving 0 bases not matched to a gene. CDR3 region: CASSLAGGSTDTQYF. For the CDR3, the DNA is TGTGCCAGCAGCTTAGCGGGGGGGAGCACAGATACGCAGTATTTT.

The chain couples TRBV4-1 to TRBJ2-7; the match to TRBD1 covers 8 bases. Germline CDR1 is MGHRA and CDR2 is YSYEKL. The CDR3 sequence is 14 residues long. With V trimmed by 1 base and J by 3 bases, 2 bases remained unmatched. The CDR3 spells CASSQVDRGYEQYF. The CDR3 coding sequence is TGCGCCAGCAGCCAAGTTGACAGGGGCTACGAGCAGTACTTC.

The J gene is TRBJ1-2, the V gene TRBV29-1; D is ambiguous. Trimming removed 5 bases from V and 6 bases from J, with 7 bases in between. The CDR3 covers 10 residues. Germline CDR1 reads SQVTM; CDR2 reads ANQGSEA. As DNA, the CDR3 is TGCAGCGTTAGGGAGGATGGCTACACCTTC. This gives the protein CSVREDGYTF.

The chain combines TRBV30 with TRBJ1-1; weak D call: TRBD1 (5 bases). Trimming removed 0 bases at V and 3 bases at J, with 11 bases between. Germline V gene data show CDR1 as GTSNPN and CDR2 as SVGIG (reference sequence). The CDR3 extends over 14 amino acids. CDR3 in amino acids: CAWSVWGVDTEAFF. The DNA of the CDR3 is TGTGCCTGGAGTGTATGGGGCGTGGACACTGAAGCTTTCTTT.

The chain employs TRBV30 and TRBJ2-5; D might be TRBD1 (6 bases). The CDR3 covers 17 residues. CDR1 GTSNPN and CDR2 SVGIG come from the germline V gene (reference sequence). The ends were cut back, 3 bases at V and 3 bases at J, with 23 bases in the middle. CDR3 in amino acids: CAWSKDMRTTGKETQYF. The CDR3 region has the DNA TGTGCCTGGAGCAAAGACATGAGAACAACAGGGAAAGAGACCCAGTACTTC.

The chain recombines TRBV2 with TRBJ2-3, with 7 positions matching TRBD2. After removal of 4 bases from V and 1 base from J, the junction contained 11 bases not matched to a gene. Germline lookup yields CDR1 SNHLY and CDR2 FYNNEI. The CDR3 is 17 residues long. The DNA for the CDR3 is TGTGCCAGCAGTGTTGTGGGAGGGCCCTCTCGCACAGATACGCAGTATTTT. It yields the protein CASSVVGGPSRTDTQYF. The entire variable domain, with the rest obtained from reference TRBV2 and TRBJ2-3, is as follows: EPEVTQTPSHQVTQMGQEVILRCVPISNHLYFYWYRQILGQKVEFLVSFYNNEISEKSEIFDDQFSVERPDGSNFTLKIRSTKLEDSAMYFCASSVVGGPSRTDTQYFGPGTRLTVL.

This chain uses TRBV7-3 with TRBJ2-7; 10 bases map to TRBD2. The CDR3 totals 14 residues. V gave up 2 bases and J gave up 3 bases; unmatched junction bases: 1. Germline-derived CDR1 and CDR2 are SGHTA and FQGTGA. The CDR3 sequence: CASSLASGGYEQYF. The CDR3 DNA reads as TGTGCCAGCAGCTTAGCTAGCGGGGGCTACGAGCAGTACTTC.

The J gene is TRBJ2-1, the V gene TRBV27; tentative D call: TRBD2 (7 bases). The CDR3 spans 13 residues. Trimming removed 0 bases from V and 9 bases from J, with 9 bases in between. From germline, CDR1 is MNHEY and CDR2 SMNVEV (reference sequence). In DNA, the CDR3 is TGTGCCAGCAGTTTATCAGGGGGGGGTGAGCAGTTCTTC. This sequence encodes CASSLSGGGEQFF.

The gene calls are TRBV2 and TRBJ2-3, with a possible D match to TRBD1 (5 bases). The CDR3 is made up of 15 amino acids. Germline CDR1 reads SNHLY; CDR2 reads FYNNEI. V was cut by 9 bases and J by 6 bases, with 22 bases left in between. CDR3 in amino acids: CARNPQVSRTDTQYF. The CDR3 nucleotides read TGTGCCAGGAACCCACAGGTCTCTCGGACGGATACGCAGTATTTT.

This chain joins TRBV28 and TRBJ2-5, with D maybe TRBD1 (6 bases). The CDR3 length is 14 residues. The germline V gene has CDR1 MDHEN and CDR2 SYDVKM. V was pared by 7 bases and J by 3 bases, with 15 bases between. This CDR3 is CASNPLTGKETQYF. The CDR3 DNA reads TGTGCCAGCAATCCGCTAACAGGGAAAGAGACCCAGTACTTC.

The J gene is TRBJ1-1, the V gene TRBV29-1; unclear D gene. Germline CDR1 is SQVTM and CDR2 is ANQGSEA. The CDR3 is 14 amino acids. The CDR3: CSEFREPMNTEAFF. The CDR3 coding sequence is TGCAGTGAGTTCCGGGAGCCCATGAACACTGAAGCTTTCTTT. Looking up the rest from reference TRBV29-1 and TRBJ1-1 gives the full variable domain: SAVISQKPSRDICQRGTSLTIQCQVDSQVTMMFWYRQQPGQSLTLIATANQGSEATYESGFVIDKFPISRPNLTFSTLTVSNMSPEDSSIYLCSEFREPMNTEAFFGQGTRLTVV.

The chain recombines TRBV2 with TRBJ2-7, with 8 nucleotides matching TRBD1. The CDR3 covers 14 residues. Germline V CDR1 and CDR2: SNHLY, FYNNEI. The V segment lost 4 bases and the J segment 1 base; nucleotides outside the gene matches: 3. The chain's CDR3 is CASSGTGSSYEQYF. CDR3 in DNA: TGTGCCAGCAGTGGGACAGGGTCGTCCTACGAGCAGTACTTC.

In the case of this clone: The same CDR3 arises from other DNA sequences in this sample as well. The rearrangement uses TRBV7-2 and TRBJ2-3; D uncertain. V was shortened by 4 bases and J by 2 bases, with 4 bases between the two germline ends. The CDR3 has 12 residues. CDR1 is SGHTA, CDR2 FQGNSA, per germline. CDR3 bases: TGTGCCAGCAGCTCGTACACAGATACGCAGTATTTT. As protein: CASSSYTDTQYF.

The chain joins TRBV6-5 to TRBJ2-7; TRBD1 agrees at 8 bases. V dropped 5 bases and J dropped 2; count of bases not matched to a gene: 8. The CDR3 contains 15 residues. Germline V gene sequence: CDR1 MNHEY, CDR2 SVGAGI. CDR3 bases: TGTGCCAGCAGTCTCGGACAGGGAGGTGCCTACGAGCAGTACTTC. Its translation: CASSLGQGGAYEQYF.

To note about this clone: The junction shows a germline mismatch at one end, possibly a read error. The chain employs TRBV7-7 and TRBJ2-5, with 12 bases aligning to TRBD2. The CDR3 runs 15 residues. Germline V gives CDR1 SSHAT, CDR2 FNYEAQ (reference sequence). In nucleotides, the CDR3 is TGTGCTAGCAGCTCAAGACTAGCGGGAGCAGAGACCCAGTACTTC. Its translation: CASSSRLAGAETQYF. Full variable domain (remainder filled in from reference TRBV7-7 and TRBJ2-5): GAGVSQSPRYKVTKRGQDVTLRCDPISSHATLYWYQQALGQGPEFLTYFNYEAQPDKSGLPSDRFSAERPEGSISTLTIQRTEQRDSAMYRCASSSRLAGAETQYFGPGTRLLVL.

This chain connects TRBV5-6 to TRBJ1-2; 12 bases match TRBD1. Germline V gives CDR1 SGHDT, CDR2 YYEEEE. This CDR3 comprises 16 residues. V shed 2 bases and J 7 bases; nucleotides not matched to a gene: 9. CDR3 DNA sequence: TGTGCCAGCAGCTTCGGGACAGGGGGCATAGGGGCTGGCTACACCTTC. This codes for CASSFGTGGIGAGYTF.

CDR3 nucleotide sequence: TGTGCCAGCAGTTACCGAGGCCCCCAGACGTCAGCTTTCTTT. Its protein is CASSYRGPQTSAFF. The chain recombines TRBV6-5 with TRBJ1-1; no clear D. CDR3 length: 14 amino acids. Trimming stripped 2 bases from V and 10 bases from J, with 17 bases between. CDR1 is MNHEY, CDR2 SVGAGI, per germline.

This clone has just one count. The chain carries TRBV4-3 and TRBJ2-3; D possibly corresponds to TRBD1 (6 bases). This CDR3 spans 13 amino acids. V was trimmed by 1 base and J by 7 bases, leaving 9 bases between them. CDR1 and CDR2 (germline): LGHNA, YSLEER. The CDR3: CASSQGQANTQYF. CDR3 DNA sequence: TGCGCCAGCAGCCAAGGACAGGCTAATACGCAGTATTTT.

V gene TRBV19 combines with J gene TRBJ1-2; D unresolved. V lost 1 base to trimming and J lost 3 bases, with 6 bases between them. CDR3 length equals 13 residues. Per germline, CDR1 LNHDA and CDR2 SQIVND (reference sequence). The CDR3, as DNA: TGTGCCAGTAGTATAGTGGCAGACTATGGCTACACCTTC. Residues: CASSIVADYGYTF. Full variable domain (outside the CDR3, taken from reference TRBV19 and TRBJ1-2): DGGITQSPKYLFRKEGQNVTLSCEQNLNHDAMYWYRQDPGQGLRLIYYSQIVNDFQKGDIAEGYSVSREKKESFPLTVTSAQKNPTAFYLCASSIVADYGYTFGSGTRLTVV.

The chain joins TRBV7-9 to TRBJ1-1; a weak D match, TRBD1 (6 bases). Germline V gene lookup returns CDR1 SEHNR and CDR2 FQNEAQ (reference sequence). The CDR3 has 14 residues. V lost 5 bases to trimming and J lost 1 base, with 11 bases between them. The CDR3 region is CASSPDRENTEAFF. The CDR3 DNA reads as TGTGCCAGCAGCCCGGACAGAGAGAACACTGAAGCTTTCTTT.

Comment on this clone: The junction and the germline gene differ at one end; a read error may be behind it. Within the sample, other DNA sequences also encode this same CDR3. The CDR3 protein is CASSSPYQETQYF. The CDR3 bases are TGTGCCAGTAGTTCCCCGTACCAAGAGACCCAGTACTTC. The chain carries TRBV27 and TRBJ2-5; no reliable D call. The CDR3 sequence is 13 residues long. Germline V CDR1 and CDR2: MNHEY, SMNVEV (reference sequence).